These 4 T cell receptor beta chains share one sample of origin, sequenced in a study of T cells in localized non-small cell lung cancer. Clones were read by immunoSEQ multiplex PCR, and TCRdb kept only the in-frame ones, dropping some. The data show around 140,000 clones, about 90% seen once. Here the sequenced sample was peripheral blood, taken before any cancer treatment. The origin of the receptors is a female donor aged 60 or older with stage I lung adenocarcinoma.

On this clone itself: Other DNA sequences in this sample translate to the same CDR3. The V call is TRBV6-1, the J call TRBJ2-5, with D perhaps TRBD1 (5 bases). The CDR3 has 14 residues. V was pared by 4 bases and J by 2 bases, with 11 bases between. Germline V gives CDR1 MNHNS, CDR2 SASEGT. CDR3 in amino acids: CASSGTQTQETQYF. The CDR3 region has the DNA TGTGCCAGCAGTGGGACACAAACTCAAGAGACCCAGTACTTC.

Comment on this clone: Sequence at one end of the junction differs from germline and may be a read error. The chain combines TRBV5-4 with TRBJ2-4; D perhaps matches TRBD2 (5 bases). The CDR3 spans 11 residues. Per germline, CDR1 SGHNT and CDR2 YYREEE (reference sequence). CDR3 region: CASSFEGAQDF. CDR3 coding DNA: TGTGCCAGCAGCTTTGAGGGAGCCCAGGACTTC. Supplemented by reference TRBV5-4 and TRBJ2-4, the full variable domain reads ETGVTQSPTHLIKTRGQQVTLRCSSQSGHNTVSWYQQALGQGPQFIFQYYREEENGRGNFPPRFSGLQFPNYSSELNVNALELDDSALYLCASSFEGAQDFGAGTRLSVL.

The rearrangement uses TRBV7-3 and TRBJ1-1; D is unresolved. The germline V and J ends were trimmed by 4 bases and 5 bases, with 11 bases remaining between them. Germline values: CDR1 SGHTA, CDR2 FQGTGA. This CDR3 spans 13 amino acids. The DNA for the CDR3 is TGTGCCAGCAGCTCGGGAGTGGGAACTGAAGCTTTCTTT. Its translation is CASSSGVGTEAFF.

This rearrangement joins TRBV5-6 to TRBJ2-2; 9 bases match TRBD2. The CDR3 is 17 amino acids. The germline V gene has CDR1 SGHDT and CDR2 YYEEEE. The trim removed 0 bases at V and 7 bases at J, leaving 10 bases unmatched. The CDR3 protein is CASSLGREGPLSGELFF. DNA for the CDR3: TGTGCCAGCAGCTTGGGGCGGGAGGGCCCTCTTAGCGGGGAGCTGTTTTTT.